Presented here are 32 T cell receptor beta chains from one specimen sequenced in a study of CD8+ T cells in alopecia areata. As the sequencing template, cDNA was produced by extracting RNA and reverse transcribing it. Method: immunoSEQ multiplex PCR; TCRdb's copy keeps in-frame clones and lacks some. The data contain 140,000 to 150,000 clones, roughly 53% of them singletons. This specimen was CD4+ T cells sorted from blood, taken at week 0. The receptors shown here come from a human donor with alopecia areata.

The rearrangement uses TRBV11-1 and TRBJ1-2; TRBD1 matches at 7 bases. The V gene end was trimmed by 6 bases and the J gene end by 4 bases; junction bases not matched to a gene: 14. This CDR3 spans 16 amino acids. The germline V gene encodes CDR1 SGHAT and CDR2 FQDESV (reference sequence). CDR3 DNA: TGTGCCAGCAGTTCGTTGGGCGGGACAGCCTTCTATGGCTACACCTTC. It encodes CASSSLGGTAFYGYTF.

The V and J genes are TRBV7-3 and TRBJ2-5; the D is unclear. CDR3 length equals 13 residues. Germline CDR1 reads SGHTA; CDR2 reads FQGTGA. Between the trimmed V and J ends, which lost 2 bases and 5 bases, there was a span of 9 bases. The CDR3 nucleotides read TGTGCCAGCAGCTTAGGGGTCAGGGAGACCCAGTACTTC. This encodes CASSLGVRETQYF.

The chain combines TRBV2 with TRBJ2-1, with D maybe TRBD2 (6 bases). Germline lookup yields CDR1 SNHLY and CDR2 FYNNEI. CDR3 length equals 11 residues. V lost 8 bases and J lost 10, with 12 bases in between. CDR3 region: CASDGGGEQFF. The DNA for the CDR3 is TGTGCCAGCGACGGCGGAGGGGAGCAGTTCTTC. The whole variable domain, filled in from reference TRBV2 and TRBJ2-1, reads EPEVTQTPSHQVTQMGQEVILRCVPISNHLYFYWYRQILGQKVEFLVSFYNNEISEKSEIFDDQFSVERPDGSNFTLKIRSTKLEDSAMYFCASDGGGEQFFGPGTRLTVL.

The CDR3: CASSIQGAGPLSTDTQYF. Written as DNA, the CDR3 is TGCGCCAGCAGCATTCAGGGCGCCGGCCCCCTTTCCACAGATACGCAGTATTTT. V usage is TRBV5-1 and J usage is TRBJ2-3; D possibly corresponds to TRBD1 (5 bases). V lost 4 bases and J lost 2, with 23 bases in between. The germline V gene has CDR1 SGHRS and CDR2 YFSETQ. The CDR3 extends over 18 amino acids. The whole variable domain, remainder taken from reference TRBV5-1 and TRBJ2-3, is KAGVTQTPRYLIKTRGQQVTLSCSPISGHRSVSWYQQTPGQGLQFLFEYFSETQRNKGNFPGRFSGRQFSNSRSEMNVSTLELGDSALYLCASSIQGAGPLSTDTQYFGPGTRLTVL.

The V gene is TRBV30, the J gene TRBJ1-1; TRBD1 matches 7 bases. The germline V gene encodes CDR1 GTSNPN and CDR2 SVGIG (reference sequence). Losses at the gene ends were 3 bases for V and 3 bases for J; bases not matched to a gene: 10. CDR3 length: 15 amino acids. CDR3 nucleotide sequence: TGTGCCTGGAGAAGAAGAGGGCAGGGGGACACTGAAGCTTTCTTT. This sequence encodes CAWRRRGQGDTEAFF.

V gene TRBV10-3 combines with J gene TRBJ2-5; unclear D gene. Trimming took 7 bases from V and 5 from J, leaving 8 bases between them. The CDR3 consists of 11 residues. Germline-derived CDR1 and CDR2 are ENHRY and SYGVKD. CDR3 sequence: CAIMRQETQYF. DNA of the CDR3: TGTGCCATCATGAGGCAGGAGACCCAGTACTTC.

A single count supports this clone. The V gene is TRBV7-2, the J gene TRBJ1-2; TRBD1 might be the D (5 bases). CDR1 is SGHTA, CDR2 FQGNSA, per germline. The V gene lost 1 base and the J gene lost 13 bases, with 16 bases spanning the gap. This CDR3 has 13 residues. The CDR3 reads CASSLVGQGRGTF. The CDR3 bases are TGTGCCAGCAGCTTAGTTGGGCAGGGCCGGGGCACCTTC.

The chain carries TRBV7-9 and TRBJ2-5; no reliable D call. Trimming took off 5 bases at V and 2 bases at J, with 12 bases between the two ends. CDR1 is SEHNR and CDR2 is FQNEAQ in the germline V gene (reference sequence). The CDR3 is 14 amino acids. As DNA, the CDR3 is TGTGCCAGCAGCCGAGGCGACTTGCAAGAGACCCAGTACTTC. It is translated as CASSRGDLQETQYF.

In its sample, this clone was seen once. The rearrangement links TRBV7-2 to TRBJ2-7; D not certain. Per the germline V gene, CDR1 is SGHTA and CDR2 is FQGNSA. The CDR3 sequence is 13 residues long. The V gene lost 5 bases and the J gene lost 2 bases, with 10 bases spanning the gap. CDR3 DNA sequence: TGTGCCAGCAGCCCCGCAGCACCCTACGAGCAGTACTTC. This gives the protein CASSPAAPYEQYF.

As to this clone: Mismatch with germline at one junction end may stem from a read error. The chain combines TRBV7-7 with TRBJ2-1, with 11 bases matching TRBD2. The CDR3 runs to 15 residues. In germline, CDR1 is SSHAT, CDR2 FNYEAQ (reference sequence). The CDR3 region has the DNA TGTGCTAGCAGCACCGGGACTAGCGGCTCAGTTGAGCAGTTCTTC. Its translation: CASSTGTSGSVEQFF.

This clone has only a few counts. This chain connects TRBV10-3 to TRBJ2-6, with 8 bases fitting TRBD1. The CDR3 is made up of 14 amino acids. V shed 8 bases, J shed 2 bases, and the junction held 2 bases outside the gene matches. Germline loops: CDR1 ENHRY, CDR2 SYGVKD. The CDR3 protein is CAIPRGPGANVLTF. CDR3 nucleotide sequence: TGTGCCATCCCCAGGGGGCCTGGGGCCAACGTCCTGACTTTC.

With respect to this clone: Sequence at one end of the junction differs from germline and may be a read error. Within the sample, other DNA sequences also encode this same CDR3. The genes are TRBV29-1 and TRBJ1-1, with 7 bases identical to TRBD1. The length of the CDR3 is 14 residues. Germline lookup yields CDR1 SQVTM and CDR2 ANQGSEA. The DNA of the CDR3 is TGCAGCGTTGGACAGGGTCTAAAGAACACTGAAGCCTTCTTT. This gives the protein CSVGQGLKNTEAFF.

The CDR3 loop is CASSFRGRVKETQYF. Here the CDR3 DNA reads TGTGCCAGCAGCTTTCGGGGGCGAGTCAAAGAGACCCAGTACTTC. V and J are TRBV25-1 and TRBJ2-5; tentatively, D is TRBD1 or TRBD2 (6 bases each). Germline V gives CDR1 MGHDK, CDR2 SYGVNS. This CDR3 is 15 amino acids long. The V and J ends lost 6 bases and 3 bases respectively, with 17 bases between them.

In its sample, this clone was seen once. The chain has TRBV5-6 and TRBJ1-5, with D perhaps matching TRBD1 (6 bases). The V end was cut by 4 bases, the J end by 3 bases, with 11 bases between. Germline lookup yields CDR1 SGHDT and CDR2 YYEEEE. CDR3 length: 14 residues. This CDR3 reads CASSRGQFNQPQHF. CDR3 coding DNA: TGTGCCAGCAGCCGTGGACAGTTCAATCAGCCCCAGCATTTT.

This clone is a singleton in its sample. CDR3 in amino acids: CASSQKGDGSSYEQYF. The CDR3 DNA sequence: TGTGCCAGCAGCCAGAAAGGGGACGGAAGCTCCTACGAGCAGTACTTC. The chain carries TRBV11-3 and TRBJ2-7, with D possibly being TRBD1 or TRBD2 (5 bases each). The CDR3 loop spans 16 amino acids. The V end was cut by 5 bases, the J end by 0 bases, with 17 bases between. Germline V gene sequence: CDR1 SGHNT, CDR2 YENEEA. The whole variable domain, remainder taken from reference TRBV11-3 and TRBJ2-7, is EAGVVQSPRYKIIEKKQPVAFWCNPISGHNTLYWYLQNLGQGPELLIRYENEEAVDDSQLPKDRFSAERLKGVDSTLKIQPAELGDSAVYLCASSQKGDGSSYEQYFGPGTRLTVT.

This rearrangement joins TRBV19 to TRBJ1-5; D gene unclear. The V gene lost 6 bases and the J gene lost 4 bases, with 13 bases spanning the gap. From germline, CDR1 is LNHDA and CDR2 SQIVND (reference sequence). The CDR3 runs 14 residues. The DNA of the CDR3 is TGTGCCAGTAGAGAGGCTCGGTTGAATCAGCCCCAGCATTTT. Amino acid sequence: CASREARLNQPQHF.

The CDR3 region is CASSPGSLSYEQYF. The DNA of the CDR3 is TGTGCCAGCTCACCAGGGTCCCTTTCCTACGAGCAGTACTTC. The V gene is TRBV18, the J gene TRBJ2-7; D is undetermined. V was cut by 2 bases and J by 1 base, with 9 bases left in between. This CDR3 has 14 amino acids. Germline-derived CDR1 and CDR2 are KGHSH and LQKENI.

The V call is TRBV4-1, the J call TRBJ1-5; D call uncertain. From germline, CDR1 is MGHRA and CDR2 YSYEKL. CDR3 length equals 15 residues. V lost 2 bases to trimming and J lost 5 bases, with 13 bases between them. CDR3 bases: TGCGCCAGCAGCCAATTACCCCGGGTAGATCAGCCCCAGCATTTT. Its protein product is CASSQLPRVDQPQHF.

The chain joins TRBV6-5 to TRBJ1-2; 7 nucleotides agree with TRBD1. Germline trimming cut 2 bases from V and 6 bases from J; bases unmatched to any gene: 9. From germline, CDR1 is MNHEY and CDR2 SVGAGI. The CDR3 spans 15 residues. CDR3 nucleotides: TGTGCCAGCAGTTACACAGGGGCCGCCACCGATGGCTACACCTTC. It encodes CASSYTGAATDGYTF.

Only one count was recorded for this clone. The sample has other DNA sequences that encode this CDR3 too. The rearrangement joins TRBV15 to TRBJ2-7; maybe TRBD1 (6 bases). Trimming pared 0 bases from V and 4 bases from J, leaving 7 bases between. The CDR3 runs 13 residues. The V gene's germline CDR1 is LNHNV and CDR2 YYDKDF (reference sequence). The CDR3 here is CATSREGGYEQYF. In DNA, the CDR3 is TGTGCCACCAGCAGAGAAGGGGGTTACGAGCAGTACTTC.

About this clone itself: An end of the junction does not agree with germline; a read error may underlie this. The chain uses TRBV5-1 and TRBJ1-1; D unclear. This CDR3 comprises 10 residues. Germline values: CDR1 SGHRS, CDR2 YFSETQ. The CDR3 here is CASSSTRVSF. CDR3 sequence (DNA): TGCGCCAGCAGCAGCACCCGGGTTTCCTTT.

DNA of the CDR3: TGTGCCTGGAGTAAGTTAACAGGGATCCGCACTGAAGCTTTCTTT. Translated: CAWSKLTGIRTEAFF. This sequence joins TRBV30 and TRBJ1-1, with a tentative D call TRBD1 (6 bases). The length of the CDR3 is 15 residues. Germline V gene lookup returns CDR1 GTSNPN and CDR2 SVGIG (reference sequence). The ends were cut back, 2 bases at V and 4 bases at J, with 17 bases in the middle.

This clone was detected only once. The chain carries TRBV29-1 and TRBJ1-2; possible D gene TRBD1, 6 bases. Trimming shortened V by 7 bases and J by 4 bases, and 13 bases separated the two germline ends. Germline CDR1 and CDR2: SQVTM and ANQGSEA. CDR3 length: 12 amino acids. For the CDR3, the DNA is TGCAGCGCGGTCGAGGGGGGCTATGGCTACACCTTC. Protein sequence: CSAVEGGYGYTF.

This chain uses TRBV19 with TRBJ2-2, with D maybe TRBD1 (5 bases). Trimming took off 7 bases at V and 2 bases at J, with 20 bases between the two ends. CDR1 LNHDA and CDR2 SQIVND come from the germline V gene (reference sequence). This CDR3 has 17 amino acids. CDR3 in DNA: TGTGCCAGTACCCCGCCGTCCCGCCGGACAAACACCGGGGAGCTGTTTTTT. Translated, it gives CASTPPSRRTNTGELFF.

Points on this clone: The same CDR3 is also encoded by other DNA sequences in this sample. The CDR3 region is CSVEDGPRGYTF. The DNA of the CDR3 is TGCAGCGTTGAAGATGGTCCCCGTGGCTACACCTTC. The rearrangement links TRBV29-1 to TRBJ1-2; D is unclear. This CDR3 is built from 12 residues. Germline assignment: CDR1 SQVTM and CDR2 ANQGSEA. V was pared by 0 bases and J by 7 bases, with 9 bases between.

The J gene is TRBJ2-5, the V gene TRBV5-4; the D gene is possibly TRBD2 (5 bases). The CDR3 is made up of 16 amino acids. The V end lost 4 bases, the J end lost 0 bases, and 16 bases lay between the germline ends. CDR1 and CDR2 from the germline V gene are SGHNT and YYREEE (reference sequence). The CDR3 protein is CASSLKLGRYQETQYF. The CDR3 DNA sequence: TGTGCCAGCAGCCTCAAACTAGGACGGTACCAAGAGACCCAGTACTTC.

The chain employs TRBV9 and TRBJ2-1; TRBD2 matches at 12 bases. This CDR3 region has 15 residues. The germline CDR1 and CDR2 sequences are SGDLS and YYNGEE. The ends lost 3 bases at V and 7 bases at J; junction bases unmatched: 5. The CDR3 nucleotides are TGTGCCAGCAGCGCCCTAGCGGGGGGGAGGAATGAGCAGTTCTTC. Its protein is CASSALAGGRNEQFF.

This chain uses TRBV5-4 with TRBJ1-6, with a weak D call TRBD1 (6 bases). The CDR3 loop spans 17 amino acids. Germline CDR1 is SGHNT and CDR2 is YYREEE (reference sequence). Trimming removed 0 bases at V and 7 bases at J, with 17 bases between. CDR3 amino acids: CASSLEGARGSNSPLHF. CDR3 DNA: TGTGCCAGCAGCTTGGAGGGTGCCAGGGGTTCCAATTCACCCCTCCACTTT.

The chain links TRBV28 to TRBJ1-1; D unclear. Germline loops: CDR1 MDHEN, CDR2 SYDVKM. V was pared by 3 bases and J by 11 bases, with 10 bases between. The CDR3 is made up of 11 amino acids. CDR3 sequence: CASSFGSEAFF. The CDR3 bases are TGTGCCAGCAGTTTCGGCTCCGAGGCTTTCTTT.

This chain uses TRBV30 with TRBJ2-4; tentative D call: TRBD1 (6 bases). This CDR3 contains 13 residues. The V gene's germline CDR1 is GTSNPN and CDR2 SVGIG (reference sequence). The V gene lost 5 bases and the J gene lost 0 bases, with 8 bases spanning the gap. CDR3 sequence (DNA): TGTGCCTGGGGGACACAAGCCAAAAACATTCAGTACTTC. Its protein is CAWGTQAKNIQYF. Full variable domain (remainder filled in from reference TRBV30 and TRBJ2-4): SQTIHQWPATLVQPVGSPLSLECTVEGTSNPNLYWYRQAAGRGLQLLFYSVGIGQISSEVPQNLSASRPQDRQFILSSKKLLLSDSGFYLCAWGTQAKNIQYFGAGTRLSVL.

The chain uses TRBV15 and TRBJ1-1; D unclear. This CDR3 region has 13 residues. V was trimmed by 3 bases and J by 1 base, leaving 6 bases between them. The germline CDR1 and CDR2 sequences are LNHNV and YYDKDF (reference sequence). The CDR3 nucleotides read TGTGCCACCAGCAGGCGTGGGAACACTGAAGCTTTCTTT. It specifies CATSRRGNTEAFF. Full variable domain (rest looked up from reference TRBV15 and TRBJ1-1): DAMVIQNPRYQVTQFGKPVTLSCSQTLNHNVMYWYQQKSSQAPKLLFHYYDKDFNNEADTPDNFQSRRPNTSFCFLDIRSPGLGDTAMYLCATSRRGNTEAFFGQGTRLTVV.

The CDR3 is CASSSLGGQGAWGYTF. CDR3 coding DNA: TGTGCCAGCAGCTCCCTTGGGGGACAGGGGGCGTGGGGCTACACCTTC. V gene TRBV5-4 combines with J gene TRBJ1-2, with 12 bases lining up with TRBD1. V shed 3 bases and J 8 bases; nucleotides not matched to a gene: 11. Germline V gives CDR1 SGHNT, CDR2 YYREEE (reference sequence). The CDR3 totals 16 residues.